The 27 T cell receptor beta chains given below trace back to one sample, sequenced in a study of regulatory T cells in long-lasting Graves disease. Noted time point: newly diagnosed GD, antithyroid drugs for less than 3 months. RNA from PBMCs was the source of the TCR library. iRepertoire HTBI primers and Arm-PCR of CDR3 regions built TCR beta libraries. TCRdb re-called the multiplex PCR reads with MiXCR, one entry per CDR3 protein. Among about 220,000 distinct CDR3 sequences listed, 15% to 20% were seen once. This sample also belongs to another study, concerning T cells in Graves' hyperthyroidism and ophthalmopathy.

Sequences were derived from peripheral blood mononuclear cells (PBMCs), sampled at new diagnosis, from a patient treated with antithyroid drugs. These receptors came from a woman aged 25 to 39 with Graves disease.

This clonotype appeared many times. The CDR3 sequence is CASSHWTGEETQYF. The CDR3 DNA sequence: TGTGCCAGCTCACATTGGACAGGGGAAGAGACCCAGTACTTC. This chain links TRBV18 with TRBJ2-5; 9 nucleotides agree with TRBD1. Germline assignment: CDR1 KGHSH and CDR2 LQKENI. The junction had 3 bases not matched to a gene; V was cut back by 4 bases and J by 3 bases. This CDR3 has 14 residues.

In this sample, this clonotype turned up many times. This rearrangement joins TRBV30 to TRBJ2-6, with TRBD1 matching over 8 bases. The trim removed 4 bases at V and 1 base at J, leaving 3 bases unmatched. CDR3 length: 15 amino acids. The germline V gene has CDR1 GTSNPN and CDR2 SVGIG (reference sequence). The CDR3: CAWTNRGSGANVLTF. The CDR3 DNA reads TGTGCCTGGACGAACAGGGGGTCTGGGGCCAACGTCCTGACTTTC.

This clonotype occurred many times. The chain couples TRBV5-1 to TRBJ1-2, with 9 nucleotides matching TRBD1. Germline CDR1 reads SGHRS; CDR2 reads YFSETQ. V lost 4 bases, J lost 6 bases, and 16 bases stayed unmatched. CDR3 length equals 17 residues. The chain's CDR3 is CASSPGQGWVFLHGYTF. The DNA for the CDR3 is TGCGCCAGCAGCCCGGGACAGGGCTGGGTATTTTTGCATGGCTACACCTTC.

This clonotype has ten or more counts. The chain links TRBV10-3 to TRBJ1-2; 9 bases match TRBD1. Trimming took 8 bases from V and 2 from J; bases not matched to a gene: 9. Germline V lookup: CDR1 ENHRY, CDR2 SYGVKD. CDR3 length equals 15 residues. CDR3 region: CAIQGTGRLNYGYTF. CDR3 coding DNA: TGTGCCATCCAGGGGACAGGGCGATTAAACTATGGCTACACCTTC.

The chain uses TRBV4-3 and TRBJ2-1, with a possible D match to TRBD2 (6 bases). Germline V gene lookup returns CDR1 LGHNA and CDR2 YSLEER. Trimming cost V 0 bases and J 3 bases, with 18 bases left between them. This CDR3 has 18 residues. The CDR3 nucleotides read TGCGCCAGCAGCCAAGATCAGGAGGGACTTCCTGACTACAATGAGCAGTTCTTC. Amino acid sequence: CASSQDQEGLPDYNEQFF.

This clonotype was seen repeatedly, ten times or more. The chain has TRBV7-3 and TRBJ2-1, with 7 bases matching TRBD2. The CDR3 loop spans 14 amino acids. V dropped 5 bases and J dropped 9; count of bases not matched to a gene: 10. Germline CDR1 reads SGHTA; CDR2 reads FQGTGA. The CDR3 loop is CASSQAGSAVEQFF. CDR3 nucleotide sequence: TGTGCCAGCAGCCAAGCGGGGTCTGCGGTTGAGCAGTTCTTC.

This clonotype was found many times. V gene TRBV20-1 combines with J gene TRBJ2-7, with D maybe TRBD2 (6 bases). The CDR3 is made up of 15 amino acids. Trimming took off 0 bases at V and 0 bases at J, with 12 bases between the two ends. Germline CDR1 reads DFQATT; CDR2 reads SNEGSKA (reference sequence). The CDR3 bases are TGCAGTGCTAGAGATACTCTAGCGCTCTCCTACGAGCAGTACTTC. Its translation is CSARDTLALSYEQYF.

The sample holds a few counts of this clonotype. The chain carries TRBV20-1 and TRBJ2-1; D call uncertain. Germline V gene data show CDR1 as DFQATT and CDR2 as SNEGSKA (reference sequence). V was trimmed by 6 bases and J by 3 bases, leaving 27 bases between them. The CDR3 totals 18 residues. The CDR3 loop is CSATLGPAKQFNYNEQFF. CDR3 DNA sequence: TGCAGTGCAACCCTCGGACCTGCAAAACAATTCAACTACAATGAGCAGTTCTTC.

This clonotype was counted many times. The V gene is TRBV6-1, the J gene TRBJ1-2; D is ambiguous. Germline lookup yields CDR1 MNHNS and CDR2 SASEGT. V lost 8 bases and J lost 5, with 15 bases in between. CDR3 length: 13 residues. CDR3 nucleotides: TGTGCCAGCCTGAATCAGGAACCTTATGGCTACACCTTC. This encodes CASLNQEPYGYTF.

This clonotype occurred many times. The chain employs TRBV7-9 and TRBJ1-2; 8 bases map to TRBD1. Losses at the gene ends were 5 bases for V and 4 bases for J; bases not matched to a gene: 12. Per the germline V gene, CDR1 is SEHNR and CDR2 is FQNEAQ (reference sequence). This CDR3 is built from 16 residues. DNA for the CDR3: TGTGCCAGCAGCCCAAGGACAGGGCAAAAGGGCTATGGCTACACCTTC. Encoded protein: CASSPRTGQKGYGYTF.

At least ten counts were recorded for this clonotype. V and J are TRBV18 and TRBJ2-3, with D uncertain. Trimming left V 2 bases short and J 1 base short, with 16 bases between. The CDR3 is made up of 17 amino acids. CDR1 is KGHSH and CDR2 is LQKENI in the germline V gene. CDR3 DNA sequence: TGTGCCAGCTCACCAAATCGAAAGTCGTACGGCACAGATACGCAGTATTTT. Encoded protein: CASSPNRKSYGTDTQYF.

This clonotype has ten or more counts. The chain combines TRBV6-2 or TRBV6-3 with TRBJ2-3, with D tentatively TRBD1 (7 bases). Per the germline V gene, CDR1 is MNHEY and CDR2 is SVGEGT. CDR3 length equals 16 residues. The V end was cut by 6 bases, the J end by 3 bases, with 19 bases between. The DNA of the CDR3 is TGTGCCAGCAGGACCCGCAGGGGGACTTCGACAGATACGCAGTATTTT. It is translated as CASRTRRGTSTDTQYF.

Many counts were recorded for this clonotype. The chain is built from TRBV28 and TRBJ2-7; D gene uncertain. Trimming stripped 7 bases from V and 6 bases from J, with 22 bases between. The CDR3 has 15 residues. Germline CDR1 reads MDHEN; CDR2 reads SYDVKM. The DNA of the CDR3 is TGTGCCAGCAAGGCCGGATGGGAATTGATTCGCGAGCAGTACTTC. Encoded protein: CASKAGWELIREQYF.

This clonotype was counted ten times or more. The chain is built from TRBV30 and TRBJ2-1; D unclear. There are 14 residues in the CDR3. Trimming removed 0 bases at V and 1 base at J, with 7 bases between. The germline V gene encodes CDR1 GTSNPN and CDR2 SVGIG (reference sequence). CDR3 residues: CAWSVLVSYNEQFF. The CDR3 DNA sequence: TGTGCCTGGAGTGTACTCGTTTCCTACAATGAGCAGTTCTTC.

In this sample, this clonotype turned up many times. The V call is TRBV6-1, the J call TRBJ1-6; D gene uncertain. V lost 8 bases, J lost 0 bases, and 14 bases lay in between. The germline V gene has CDR1 MNHNS and CDR2 SASEGT. The CDR3 loop spans 16 amino acids. The CDR3 loop is CASYGRSSSYNSPLHF. The CDR3 DNA reads as TGTGCCAGCTATGGTCGCTCAAGCTCCTATAATTCACCCCTCCACTTT.

This clonotype was detected many times. The rearrangement uses TRBV5-1 and TRBJ2-1; TRBD2 matches at 8 bases. The ends lost 0 bases at V and 6 bases at J; junction bases unmatched: 11. CDR1 SGHRS and CDR2 YFSETQ come from the germline V gene. CDR3 length: 17 amino acids. CDR3 loop: CASSLAGGGLRINEQFF. CDR3 DNA sequence: TGCGCCAGCAGCTTGGCCGGGGGGGGACTCCGGATCAATGAGCAGTTCTTC.

This clonotype was counted at least ten times. The rearrangement links TRBV11-1 to TRBJ2-3; 10 bases map to TRBD1. The CDR3 totals 14 residues. Germline V gene sequence: CDR1 SGHAT, CDR2 FQDESV (reference sequence). The trim removed 5 bases at V and 5 bases at J, leaving 4 bases unmatched. For the CDR3, the DNA is TGTGCCAGCAGCCAGGACAGGGGGAGAGATACGCAGTATTTT. It encodes CASSQDRGRDTQYF.

This clonotype was seen many times. The genes are TRBV4-2 and TRBJ2-7; 9 bases line up with TRBD2. Germline trimming cut 0 bases from V and 2 bases from J; bases unmatched to any gene: 11. The CDR3 is 18 amino acids. Looked up from germline, CDR1 is LGHNA and CDR2 is YNFKEQ. For the CDR3, the DNA is TGTGCCAGCAGCCAAGATCTTGGTACTAGCGGGCTTACCTACGAGCAGTACTTC. Its translation is CASSQDLGTSGLTYEQYF.

The sample holds many counts of this clonotype. This chain joins TRBV4-2 and TRBJ1-2; TRBD1 agrees at 7 bases. CDR3 length equals 16 residues. J gave up 2 bases and V 4 bases, and 10 bases lay outside the gene matches. Germline V CDR1 and CDR2: LGHNA, YNFKEQ. The chain's CDR3 is CASSPSSGGRNYGYTF. The CDR3 DNA sequence: TGTGCCAGCAGCCCATCCTCAGGGGGACGAAACTATGGCTACACCTTC.

Here the CDR3 DNA reads TGTGCCACTCTTGGGGGACAGGGGAGCACCGGGGAGCGTAGCGGCACAGATACGCAGTATTTT. Translation: CATLGGQGSTGERSGTDTQYF. This sequence joins TRBV2 and TRBJ2-3; 10 bases match TRBD1. The trim removed 10 bases at V and 1 base at J, leaving 26 bases unmatched. CDR1 is SNHLY, CDR2 FYNNEI, per germline. The CDR3 is made up of 21 amino acids.

In its sample, this clonotype was seen many times. The rearrangement uses TRBV10-3 and TRBJ1-1; 8 nucleotides line up with TRBD1. Germline V gene sequence: CDR1 ENHRY, CDR2 SYGVKD. The J segment lost 2 bases and the V segment lost 6 bases, leaving 8 bases of the junction unmatched. This CDR3 contains 15 residues. In DNA, the CDR3 is TGTGCCATCAGCCCGACGGACAGGGCAAACACTGAAGCTTTCTTT. This codes for CAISPTDRANTEAFF.

Many counts were recorded for this clonotype. The DNA for the CDR3 is TGTGCCAGCAGCCAAAAAAATCAAAAGTTTACAGATACGCAGTATTTT. Its translation is CASSQKNQKFTDTQYF. The rearrangement uses TRBV11-2 and TRBJ2-3; no reliable D call. The CDR3 covers 16 residues. The V gene lost 5 bases and the J gene lost 3 bases, with 18 bases spanning the gap. The germline V gene has CDR1 SGHAT and CDR2 FQNNGV.

V gene TRBV19 combines with J gene TRBJ2-3, with 9 nucleotides matching TRBD2. Germline V gene lookup returns CDR1 LNHDA and CDR2 SQIVND (reference sequence). The J segment lost 4 bases and the V segment lost 4 bases, leaving 3 bases of the junction unmatched. The CDR3 sequence is 14 residues long. Here the CDR3 DNA reads TGTGCCAGTAGTACAAGCGGGAGGTCAGATACGCAGTATTTT. Protein product: CASSTSGRSDTQYF.

This clonotype showed up many times. V gene TRBV2 combines with J gene TRBJ2-3; 7 positions match TRBD1. Germline CDR1 SNHLY, CDR2 FYNNEI. The V and J ends lost 7 bases and 4 bases, in that order; junction bases with no gene match: 11. The CDR3 is made up of 15 amino acids. The CDR3 sequence is CASIVGQVIADTQYF. In DNA form, the CDR3 reads TGTGCCAGCATTGTAGGACAGGTAATCGCAGATACGCAGTATTTT.

This chain uses TRBV5-1 with TRBJ1-4; TRBD1 is a possible D gene (6 bases). V was clipped by 1 base and J by 0 bases, with 7 bases between them. CDR3 size: 15 residues. Germline lookup yields CDR1 SGHRS and CDR2 YFSETQ. CDR3 amino acids: CASSLTGPTNEKLFF. In nucleotides, the CDR3 is TGCGCCAGCAGCTTGACAGGGCCAACTAATGAAAAACTGTTTTTT.

Turning to this clonotype: A read error may produce the germline difference seen at one junction end. The chain uses TRBV12-3 or TRBV12-4 and TRBJ1-1, with D possibly TRBD1 on 6 matching bases. CDR3 length equals 17 residues. The CDR3 DNA reads as TGTGGCAGCCTGAGGGGGTCGCACATGTCCTGGAGCACTGAAGCTTTCTTT. Translated, it gives CGSLRGSHMSWSTEAFF.

In this sample, this clonotype turned up many times. The V gene is TRBV18, the J gene TRBJ2-7; 7 bases line up with TRBD1. Per germline, CDR1 KGHSH and CDR2 LQKENI. V shed 2 bases, J shed 2 bases, and the junction held 12 bases outside the gene matches. This CDR3 has 17 amino acids. The CDR3 loop is CASSPGPGQASPYEQYF. CDR3 coding DNA: TGTGCCAGCTCACCAGGGCCCGGACAGGCTTCACCCTACGAGCAGTACTTC.